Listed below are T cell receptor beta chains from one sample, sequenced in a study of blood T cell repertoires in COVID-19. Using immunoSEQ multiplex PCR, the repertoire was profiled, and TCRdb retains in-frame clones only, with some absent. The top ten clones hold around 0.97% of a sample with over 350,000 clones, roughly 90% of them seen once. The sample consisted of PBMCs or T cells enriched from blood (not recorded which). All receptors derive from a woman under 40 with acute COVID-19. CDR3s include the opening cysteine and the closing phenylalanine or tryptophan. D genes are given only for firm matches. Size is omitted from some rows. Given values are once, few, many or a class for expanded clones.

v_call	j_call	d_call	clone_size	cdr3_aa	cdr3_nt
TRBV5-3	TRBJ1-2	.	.	CAGRTETYGYTF	TGTGCCGGAAGGACAGAGACCTATGGCTACACCTTC
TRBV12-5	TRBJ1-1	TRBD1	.	CASGLDRGSNTEAFF	TGTGCTAGTGGTTTGGACAGGGGATCGAACACTGAAGCTTTCTTT
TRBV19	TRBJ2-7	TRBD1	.	CASSNLQGAYEQYF	TGTGCCAGTAGCAACTTACAGGGGGCCTACGAGCAGTACTTC
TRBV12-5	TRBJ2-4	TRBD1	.	CASGLVTQDRGRILQYF	TGTGCTAGTGGTTTGGTAACTCAAGACAGGGGCAGGATCCTTCAGTACTTC
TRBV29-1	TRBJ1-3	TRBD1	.	CSVEALRTGSGNTIYF	TGCAGCGTTGAAGCTCTACGGACAGGCTCTGGAAACACCATATATTTT
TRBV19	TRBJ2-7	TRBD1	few	CASSKDRGRANYEQYF	TGTGCCAGTAGTAAGGACAGGGGCCGCGCCAACTACGAGCAGTACTTC
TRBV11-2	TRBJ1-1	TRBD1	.	CASSLGAGGLTEAFF	TGTGCCAGCAGCTTAGGGGCAGGGGGGCTGACTGAAGCTTTCTTT
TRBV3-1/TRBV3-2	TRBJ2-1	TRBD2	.	CASSQLGGSYNEQFF	TGTGCCAGCAGCCAGTTGGGAGGGTCCTACAATGAGCAGTTCTTC
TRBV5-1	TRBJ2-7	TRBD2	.	CASSTLAGTPGEQYF	TGCGCCAGCAGCACACTAGCGGGGACCCCCGGAGAGCAGTACTTC
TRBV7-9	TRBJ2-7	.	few	CASNRGLDPYEQYF	TGTGCCAGCAACCGGGGGTTGGATCCCTACGAGCAGTACTTC
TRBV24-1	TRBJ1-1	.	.	CATSDSGREAFF	TGTGCCACCAGTGATTCCGGCAGGGAAGCTTTCTTT
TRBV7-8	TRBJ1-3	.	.	CASSLTYRERNTIYF	TGTGCCAGCAGCCTAACCTACAGGGAGCGAAACACCATATATTTT
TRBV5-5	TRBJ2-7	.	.	CASSLEGGDYEQYF	TGTGCCAGCAGCTTAGAGGGCGGGGACTACGAGCAGTACTTC
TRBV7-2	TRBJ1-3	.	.	CASSFGRELGNTIYF	TGTGCCAGCAGCTTCGGCAGGGAACTCGGAAACACCATATATTTT
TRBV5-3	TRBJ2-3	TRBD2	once	CARSLAGGLTDTQYF	TGTGCCAGAAGCCTAGCGGGGGGTCTCACAGATACGCAGTATTTT
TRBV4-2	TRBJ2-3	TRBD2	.	CASSQGRTSGGPDTQYF	TGTGCCAGCAGCCAGGGCCGGACTAGCGGGGGCCCAGATACGCAGTATTTT
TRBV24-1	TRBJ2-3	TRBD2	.	CATSDLERGDTDTQYF	TGTGCCACCAGTGATTTGGAGCGGGGGGACACAGATACGCAGTATTTT
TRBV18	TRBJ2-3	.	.	CASSEADTQYF	TGTGCCAGCTCTGAGGCAGATACGCAGTATTTT
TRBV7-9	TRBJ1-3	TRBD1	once	CASSRFQGAQFATIYF	TGTGCCAGCAGCCGATTTCAGGGGGCTCAATTTGCCACCATATATTTT
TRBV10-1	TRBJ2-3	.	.	CASSPTVTDTQYF	TGCGCCAGCAGCCCGACAGTCACAGATACGCAGTATTTT
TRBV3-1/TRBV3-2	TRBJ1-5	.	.	CASSDLQGQPQHF	TGTGCCAGCAGCGACCTACAGGGTCAGCCCCAGCATTTT
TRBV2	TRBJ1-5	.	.	CASSELVSSNQPQHF	TGTGCCAGCAGTGAACTAGTTTCCAGCAATCAGCCCCAGCATTTT
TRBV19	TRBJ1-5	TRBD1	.	CASKEQGALFAQHF	TGTGCCAGTAAGGAACAGGGGGCGCTTTTCGCCCAGCATTTT
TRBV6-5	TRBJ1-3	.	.	CASRLNRVGNTIYF	TGTGCCAGCAGGCTGAACAGGGTTGGAAACACCATATATTTT
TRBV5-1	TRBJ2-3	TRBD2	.	CASSLVTSGGADTQYF	TGCGCCAGCAGCTTGGTAACTAGCGGGGGGGCAGATACGCAGTATTTT
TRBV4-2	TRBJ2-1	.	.	CASSQRRGLDNEQFF	TGTGCCAGCAGCCAGCGGCGGGGGCTCGATAATGAGCAGTTCTTC
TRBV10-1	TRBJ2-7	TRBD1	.	CASSEGRGSYEQYF	TGCGCCAGCAGTGAGGGCAGGGGGAGCTACGAGCAGTACTTC
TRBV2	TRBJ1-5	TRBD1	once	CATKGGQGAGNQPQHF	TGTGCCACCAAGGGGGGACAGGGGGCGGGCAATCAGCCCCAGCATTTT
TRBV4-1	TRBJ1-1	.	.	CASSQVGWGEVGDTEAFF	TGCGCCAGCAGCCAAGTTGGCTGGGGCGAGGTTGGGGATACGGAAGCTTTCTTT
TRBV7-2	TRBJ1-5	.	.	CASSLVGDSNQPQHF	TGTGCCAGCAGCTTAGTCGGGGATAGCAATCAGCCCCAGCATTTT
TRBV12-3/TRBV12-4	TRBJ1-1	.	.	CASRTLRGTEAFF	TGTGCCAGCAGAACCTTAAGGGGGACTGAAGCTTTCTTT
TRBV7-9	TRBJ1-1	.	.	CASSLVQHTNTEAFF	TGTGCCAGCAGCTTGGTACAGCATACGAACACTGAAGCTTTCTTT
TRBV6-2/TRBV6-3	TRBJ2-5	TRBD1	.	CASSPTGASSKETQYF	TGTGCCAGCAGCCCTACAGGGGCCTCTTCTAAAGAGACCCAGTACTTC
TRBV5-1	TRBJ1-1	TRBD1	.	CASSLEGAMNTEAFF	TGCGCCAGCAGCTTGGAGGGGGCCATGAACACTGAAGCTTTCTTT
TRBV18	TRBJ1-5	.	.	CASSPTGDSNQPQHF	TGTGCCAGCTCACCTACGGGGGATAGCAATCAGCCCCAGCATTTT
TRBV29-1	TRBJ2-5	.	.	CSVELRGSETQYF	TGCAGCGTTGAGTTGAGGGGGTCAGAGACCCAGTACTTC
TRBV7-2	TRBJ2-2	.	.	CASSLARDLGELFF	TGTGCCAGCAGCTTAGCGAGGGATTTGGGGGAGCTGTTTTTT
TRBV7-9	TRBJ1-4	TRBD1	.	CASSTGGRRQNEKLFF	TGTGCCAGCTCAACAGGGGGCCGGCGCCAGAATGAAAAACTGTTTTTT
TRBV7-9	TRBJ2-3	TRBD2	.	CASSLSGTSNPQYF	TGTGCCAGCAGCTTGTCGGGGACTAGCAACCCGCAGTATTTT
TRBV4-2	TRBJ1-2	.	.	CASSQLETNYGYTF	TGTGCCAGCAGCCAACTCGAGACTAACTATGGCTACACCTTC
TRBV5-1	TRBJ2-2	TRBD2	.	CASSLSGGETGELFF	TGCGCCAGCAGCCTTAGCGGGGGTGAAACCGGGGAGCTGTTTTTT
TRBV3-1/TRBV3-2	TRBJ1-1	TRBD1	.	CASSMGQNTEAFF	TGTGCCAGCAGTATGGGACAGAATACTGAAGCTTTCTTT
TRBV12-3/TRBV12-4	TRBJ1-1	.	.	CASSFSVNTEAFF	TGTGCCAGCAGTTTCTCGGTGAACACTGAAGCTTTCTTT
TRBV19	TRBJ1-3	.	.	CASSSTVGNTIYF	TGTGCCAGTAGTAGTACGGTTGGAAACACCATATATTTT
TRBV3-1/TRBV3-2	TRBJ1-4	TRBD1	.	CASSQGTGWEKLFF	TGTGCCAGCAGCCAAGGGACAGGGTGGGAAAAACTGTTTTTT
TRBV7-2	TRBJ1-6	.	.	CASSLGSGANSPLHF	TGTGCCAGCAGCTTAGGTTCAGGGGCCAATTCACCCCTCCACTTT
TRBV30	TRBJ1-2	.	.	CAGVDSYGYTF	TGTGCCGGCGTGGACAGCTATGGCTACACCTTC
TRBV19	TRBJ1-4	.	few	CASSPVGGEKLFF	TGTGCCAGTAGTCCGGTCGGGGGTGAAAAACTGTTTTTT
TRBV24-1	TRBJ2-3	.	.	CATSDEAARTDTQYF	TGTGCCACCAGTGATGAGGCAGCCCGCACAGATACGCAGTATTTT
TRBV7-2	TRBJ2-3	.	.	CASSLRQGTDTQYF	TGTGCCAGCAGCTTGAGGCAGGGTACAGATACGCAGTATTTT
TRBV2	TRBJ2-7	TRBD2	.	CASSRGGTYEQYF	TGTGCCAGCAGCCGCGGGGGAACCTACGAGCAGTACTTC
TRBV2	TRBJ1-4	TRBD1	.	CASTTSGTGYEKLFF	TGTGCCAGCACTACCTCCGGGACAGGGTATGAAAAACTGTTTTTT
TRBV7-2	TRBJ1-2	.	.	CASSLGGQSYGYTF	TGTGCCAGCAGCTTAGGGGGACAATCCTATGGCTACACCTTC
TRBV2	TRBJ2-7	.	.	CASGDMGNHEQYF	TGTGCCAGCGGCGACATGGGCAACCACGAGCAGTACTTC
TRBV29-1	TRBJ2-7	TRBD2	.	CSVERGRGSSYEQYF	TGCAGCGTTGAACGAGGGCGGGGGAGCTCCTACGAGCAGTACTTC
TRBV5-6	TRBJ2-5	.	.	CASSSDGRGTKETQYF	TGTGCCAGCAGCTCGGATGGGAGGGGGACTAAAGAGACCCAGTACTTC
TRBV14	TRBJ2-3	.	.	CASSQITVSTDTQYF	TGTGCCAGCAGCCAAATAACAGTAAGCACAGATACGCAGTATTTT
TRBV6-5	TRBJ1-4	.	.	CASGADEKLFF	TGTGCCAGTGGGGCTGATGAAAAACTGTTTTTT
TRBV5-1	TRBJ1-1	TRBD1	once	CASSHGQGGEAFF	TGCGCCAGCAGCCACGGACAGGGGGGTGAAGCTTTCTTT